This TCR beta chain was identified in a study of identical twins. Each CDR3 protein gets one entry after TCRdb re-called the 5' RACE reads with MiXCR. Among some 690,000 distinct CDR3 sequences listed, 21% were seen once. CDR3 size: 13 residues. The V end lost 1 base, the J end lost 7 bases, and 13 bases lay between the germline ends. CDR1 and CDR2 from the germline V gene are DFQATT and SNEGSKA (reference sequence). A further study also used this sample, focusing on T cells expressing NK-cell markers.

The rearrangement links TRBV20-1 to TRBJ2-5; a weak D match, TRBD2 (5 bases). This receptor was identified in a woman in her late teens or twenties in good health. The sample was PBMCs. This chain's CDR3 is CSARASSGVTQYF. The CDR3 region has the DNA TGCAGTGCTAGAGCAAGCTCCGGGGTGACCCAGTACTTC.